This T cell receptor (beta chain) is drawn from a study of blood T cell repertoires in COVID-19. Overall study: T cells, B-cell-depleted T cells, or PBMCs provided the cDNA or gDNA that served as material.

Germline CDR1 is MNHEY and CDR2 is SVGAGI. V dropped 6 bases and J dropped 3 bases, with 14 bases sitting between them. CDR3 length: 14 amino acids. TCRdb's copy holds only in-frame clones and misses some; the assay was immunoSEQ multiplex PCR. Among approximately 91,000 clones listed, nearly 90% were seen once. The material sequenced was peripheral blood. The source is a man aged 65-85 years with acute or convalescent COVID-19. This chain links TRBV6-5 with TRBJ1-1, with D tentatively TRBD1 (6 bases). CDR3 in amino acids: CASSATGGYTEAFF. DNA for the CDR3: TGTGCCAGCAGCGCGACAGGAGGTTACACTGAAGCTTTCTTT.